The 21 T cell receptor beta chains below all came from one sample that was sequenced in a study of PD-1 blockade in mismatch repair-deficient tumors (dated by TCRdb to the late 2010s). Receptor libraries were prepared by the immunoSEQ multiplex PCR assay. TCRdb stores this immuneACCESS table with in-frame sequences only. Part of the clones is absent; in the studies checked, under half of the shortfall reflects unresolved V genes, and no reason is known for the rest. The sample yields tens of thousands of clones; around 73% were counted once. The biggest ten clones account for approximately 3.2% of the sample. This specimen consisted of peripheral blood, obtained 4 weeks after starting pembrolizumab. The receptors derive from an adult with mismatch repair-deficient cancer.

This clone occurred once. The chain combines TRBV7-6 with TRBJ2-1, with 7 bases that match TRBD2. The CDR3 is 14 residues long. Germline V CDR1 and CDR2: SGHVS, FNYEAQ. Trimming at V came to 5 bases and at J to 3 bases, leaving 4 bases not matched to a gene. CDR3 coding DNA: TGTGCCAGCAGCCAAGCGGGAAACTACAATGAGCAGTTCTTC. Its translation: CASSQAGNYNEQFF.

This clone has more than one count but fewer than ten. The CDR3, as DNA: TGTGCCAGCAGCTCGGACGGGTATGGCTACACCTTC. It encodes CASSSDGYGYTF. The chain links TRBV5-6 to TRBJ1-2; D is unclear. Germline CDR1 SGHDT, CDR2 YYEEEE. This CDR3 region has 12 residues. Trimming stripped 3 bases from V and 5 bases from J, with 8 bases between.

This sequence joins TRBV5-4 and TRBJ2-2; no firm D call. The CDR3 consists of 14 residues. Germline values: CDR1 SGHNT, CDR2 YYREEE (reference sequence). V dropped 2 bases and J dropped 1 base, with 6 bases sitting between them. Here the CDR3 reads CASSLGRNTGELFF. In DNA form, the CDR3 reads TGTGCCAGCAGCTTAGGACGGAACACCGGGGAGCTGTTTTTT.

The V and J genes are TRBV19 and TRBJ2-7, with D perhaps matching TRBD2 (6 bases). CDR1 is LNHDA and CDR2 is SQIVND in the germline V gene (reference sequence). This CDR3 is built from 17 residues. The V and J ends lost 3 bases and 0 bases respectively, with 18 bases between them. CDR3 bases: TGTGCCAGTAGTATGGCCCCGGTGGCGCGGGGCTCCTACGAGCAGTACTTC. Encoded protein: CASSMAPVARGSYEQYF.

This clone was counted a single time. V is TRBV5-6 and J is TRBJ1-3, with a possible D match to TRBD1 (5 bases). The CDR3 consists of 18 residues. Germline assignment: CDR1 SGHDT and CDR2 YYEEEE. The V and J ends lost 2 bases and 0 bases respectively, with 18 bases between them. CDR3 bases: TGTGCCAGCAGCTTACCAAGAAGGGGCGCGAGCTCTGGAAACACCATATATTTT. Its protein product is CASSLPRRGASSGNTIYF.

The V and J genes are TRBV27 and TRBJ1-1; D unclear. The V gene's germline CDR1 is MNHEY and CDR2 SMNVEV (reference sequence). The CDR3 spans 13 residues. The V gene lost 3 bases and the J gene lost 5 bases, with 10 bases spanning the gap. The CDR3, as DNA: TGTGCCAGCAGTTTCCGGGAATCGACTGAAGCTTTCTTT. It specifies CASSFRESTEAFF.

The gene calls are TRBV18 and TRBJ2-7, with D possibly being TRBD1 or TRBD2 (5 bases each). The CDR3 loop spans 11 amino acids. In germline, CDR1 is KGHSH, CDR2 LQKENI. Between the trimmed V and J ends, which lost 2 bases and 7 bases, there was a span of 6 bases. For the CDR3, the DNA is TGTGCCAGCTCACCAGGGGGAGAGCAGTACTTC. Translated, it gives CASSPGGEQYF.

The chain links TRBV5-4 to TRBJ2-7, with TRBD2 matching 12 bases. The CDR3 totals 15 residues. V lost 4 bases, J lost 5 bases, and 7 bases stayed unmatched. Per the germline V gene, CDR1 is SGHNT and CDR2 is YYREEE (reference sequence). CDR3 in DNA: TGTGCCAGCAGCCGACTAGCGGGAGAACTCCACGAGCAGTACTTC. It translates to CASSRLAGELHEQYF.

The V call is TRBV12-5, the J call TRBJ2-2; D may be TRBD2 (6 bases). Trimming left V 5 bases short and J 0 bases short, with 13 bases between. Germline-derived CDR1 and CDR2 are LGHNT and FRNRAP. There are 16 residues in the CDR3. The chain's CDR3 is CASGPPRGSNTGELFF. In nucleotides, the CDR3 is TGTGCTAGTGGTCCCCCCCGGGGGTCGAACACCGGGGAGCTGTTTTTT. The full variable domain, completed using reference TRBV12-5 and TRBJ2-2, is DARVTQTPRHKVTEMGQEVTMRCQPILGHNTVFWYRQTMMQGLELLAYFRNRAPLDDSGMPKDRFSAEMPDATLATLKIQPSEPRDSAVYFCASGPPRGSNTGELFFGEGSRLTVL.

The chain recombines TRBV5-1 with TRBJ1-2; the match to TRBD1 covers 10 bases. CDR3 size: 14 residues. V was clipped by 7 bases and J by 6 bases; unmatched bases: 9. Germline V gives CDR1 SGHRS, CDR2 YFSETQ. The CDR3: CASERTGGGDGYTF. DNA of the CDR3: TGCGCCAGCGAACGGACAGGGGGAGGGGATGGCTACACCTTC.

This clone is medium-sized (0.01 to 0.1%) within its sample. This chain joins TRBV4-2 and TRBJ2-3; D is uncertain. CDR1 is LGHNA and CDR2 is YNFKEQ in the germline V gene. CDR3 length: 12 amino acids. Trimming stripped 4 bases from V and 6 bases from J, with 8 bases between. CDR3 nucleotide sequence: TGTGCCAGCAGCCGAGACTTGGATACGCAGTATTTT. It is translated as CASSRDLDTQYF.

CDR3 coding DNA: TGTGCCAGCAGCTTAGCTAAGGCCTCAAACACCATATATTTT. Translated, it gives CASSLAKASNTIYF. V usage is TRBV7-6 and J usage is TRBJ1-3; D unresolved. Trimming left V 0 bases short and J 6 bases short, with 9 bases between. Per germline, CDR1 SGHVS and CDR2 FNYEAQ. CDR3 size: 14 residues.

This chain uses TRBV14 with TRBJ2-1; 7 positions agree with TRBD2. Germline CDR1 SGHDN, CDR2 FVKESK. After removal of 6 bases from V and 4 bases from J, the junction contained 6 bases not matched to a gene. The CDR3 has 14 residues. CDR3 sequence reads: CASRGSGTYNEQFF. The CDR3 coding sequence is TGTGCCAGCAGAGGAAGCGGGACGTACAATGAGCAGTTCTTC.

The genes are TRBV10-3 and TRBJ2-2; 10 bases fit TRBD2. CDR1 is ENHRY, CDR2 SYGVKD, per germline. Losses at the gene ends were 9 bases for V and 6 bases for J; bases not matched to a gene: 7. This CDR3 is built from 14 residues. CDR3 amino acids: CAISSGRAAGELFF. In DNA, the CDR3 is TGTGCCATATCAAGCGGGAGGGCCGCCGGGGAGCTGTTTTTT.

The V gene is TRBV14, the J gene TRBJ1-2; no reliable D call. Germline values: CDR1 SGHDN, CDR2 FVKESK. Trimming shortened V by 0 bases and J by 8 bases, and 19 bases separated the two germline ends. The CDR3 runs 16 residues. CDR3 nucleotide sequence: TGTGCCAGCAGCCAAGATTTCCTCGGAACGACGGGAGGCTACACCTTC. Residues: CASSQDFLGTTGGYTF.

This clone has only one observation. The chain has TRBV19 and TRBJ1-1; D remains unclear. Germline assignment: CDR1 LNHDA and CDR2 SQIVND (reference sequence). CDR3 length equals 13 residues. The ends were cut back, 6 bases at V and 0 bases at J, with 8 bases in the middle. Written as DNA, the CDR3 is TGTGCCAGTAGCGAATACATGAACACTGAAGCTTTCTTT. It codes for CASSEYMNTEAFF.

This sequence joins TRBV27 and TRBJ2-3, with D possibly matching TRBD2 (7 bases). CDR3 length equals 12 residues. Per the germline V gene, CDR1 is MNHEY and CDR2 is SMNVEV (reference sequence). Trimming pared 7 bases from V and 8 bases from J, leaving 13 bases between. CDR3 residues: CASKTGGGTQYF. The CDR3 region has the DNA TGTGCCAGCAAGACGGGGGGCGGTACGCAGTATTTT.

This CDR3 is CASNRRLNTEAFF. CDR3 nucleotide sequence: TGTGCCAGTAATCGGAGGTTGAACACTGAAGCTTTCTTT. The chain employs TRBV19 and TRBJ1-1; D unresolved. Germline-derived CDR1 and CDR2 are LNHDA and SQIVND (reference sequence). The CDR3 consists of 13 residues. V lost 7 bases and J lost 0, with 9 bases in between.

The genes are TRBV6-5 and TRBJ2-5; 10 positions match TRBD2. Per germline, CDR1 MNHEY and CDR2 SVGAGI. The CDR3 covers 15 residues. V lost 4 bases, J lost 2 bases, and 4 bases stayed unmatched. CDR3 sequence reads: CASSSYSGRQETQYF. For the CDR3, the DNA is TGTGCCAGCAGTTCGTATAGCGGGAGGCAAGAGACCCAGTACTTC.

This clone qualifies as medium-sized (0.01 to 0.1%). V and J are TRBV19 and TRBJ2-7; 9 bases agree with TRBD1. CDR1 and CDR2 from the germline V gene are LNHDA and SQIVND (reference sequence). The V and J ends lost 7 bases and 5 bases, in that order; junction bases with no gene match: 6. This CDR3 is built from 13 residues. CDR3 sequence reads: CASNPGQGDEQYF. The DNA for the CDR3 is TGTGCCAGTAACCCGGGACAGGGAGACGAGCAGTACTTC.

The chain combines TRBV29-1 with TRBJ2-5, with TRBD1 matching 12 bases. Germline lookup yields CDR1 SQVTM and CDR2 ANQGSEA. The junction had 8 bases not matched to a gene; V was cut back by 3 bases and J by 6 bases. This CDR3 region has 15 residues. CDR3 protein: CSVDTGTGGAKTQYF. The DNA for the CDR3 is TGCAGCGTTGATACCGGGACAGGGGGCGCGAAGACCCAGTACTTC.